One T cell receptor beta chain is described in this entry. TCRdb's copy holds only in-frame clones and misses some; the assay was immunoSEQ multiplex PCR. The table has approximately 160,000 clones, approximately 94% seen once. V was pared by 11 bases and J by 2 bases, with 10 bases between. This CDR3 spans 12 amino acids. Germline CDR1 WNHNN, CDR2 SYGVQD (reference sequence). This sample stems from a study of control samples from healthy donors and cancer patients. The sequenced sample consisted of blood. The genes are TRBV10-1 and TRBJ1-5; no definite D call. The TCR sequence derives from a woman between 18 and 30 years old in good health. The CDR3 DNA is TGCGCCGGCACCTCAGGCAATCAGCCCCAGCATTTT. It codes for CAGTSGNQPQHF.